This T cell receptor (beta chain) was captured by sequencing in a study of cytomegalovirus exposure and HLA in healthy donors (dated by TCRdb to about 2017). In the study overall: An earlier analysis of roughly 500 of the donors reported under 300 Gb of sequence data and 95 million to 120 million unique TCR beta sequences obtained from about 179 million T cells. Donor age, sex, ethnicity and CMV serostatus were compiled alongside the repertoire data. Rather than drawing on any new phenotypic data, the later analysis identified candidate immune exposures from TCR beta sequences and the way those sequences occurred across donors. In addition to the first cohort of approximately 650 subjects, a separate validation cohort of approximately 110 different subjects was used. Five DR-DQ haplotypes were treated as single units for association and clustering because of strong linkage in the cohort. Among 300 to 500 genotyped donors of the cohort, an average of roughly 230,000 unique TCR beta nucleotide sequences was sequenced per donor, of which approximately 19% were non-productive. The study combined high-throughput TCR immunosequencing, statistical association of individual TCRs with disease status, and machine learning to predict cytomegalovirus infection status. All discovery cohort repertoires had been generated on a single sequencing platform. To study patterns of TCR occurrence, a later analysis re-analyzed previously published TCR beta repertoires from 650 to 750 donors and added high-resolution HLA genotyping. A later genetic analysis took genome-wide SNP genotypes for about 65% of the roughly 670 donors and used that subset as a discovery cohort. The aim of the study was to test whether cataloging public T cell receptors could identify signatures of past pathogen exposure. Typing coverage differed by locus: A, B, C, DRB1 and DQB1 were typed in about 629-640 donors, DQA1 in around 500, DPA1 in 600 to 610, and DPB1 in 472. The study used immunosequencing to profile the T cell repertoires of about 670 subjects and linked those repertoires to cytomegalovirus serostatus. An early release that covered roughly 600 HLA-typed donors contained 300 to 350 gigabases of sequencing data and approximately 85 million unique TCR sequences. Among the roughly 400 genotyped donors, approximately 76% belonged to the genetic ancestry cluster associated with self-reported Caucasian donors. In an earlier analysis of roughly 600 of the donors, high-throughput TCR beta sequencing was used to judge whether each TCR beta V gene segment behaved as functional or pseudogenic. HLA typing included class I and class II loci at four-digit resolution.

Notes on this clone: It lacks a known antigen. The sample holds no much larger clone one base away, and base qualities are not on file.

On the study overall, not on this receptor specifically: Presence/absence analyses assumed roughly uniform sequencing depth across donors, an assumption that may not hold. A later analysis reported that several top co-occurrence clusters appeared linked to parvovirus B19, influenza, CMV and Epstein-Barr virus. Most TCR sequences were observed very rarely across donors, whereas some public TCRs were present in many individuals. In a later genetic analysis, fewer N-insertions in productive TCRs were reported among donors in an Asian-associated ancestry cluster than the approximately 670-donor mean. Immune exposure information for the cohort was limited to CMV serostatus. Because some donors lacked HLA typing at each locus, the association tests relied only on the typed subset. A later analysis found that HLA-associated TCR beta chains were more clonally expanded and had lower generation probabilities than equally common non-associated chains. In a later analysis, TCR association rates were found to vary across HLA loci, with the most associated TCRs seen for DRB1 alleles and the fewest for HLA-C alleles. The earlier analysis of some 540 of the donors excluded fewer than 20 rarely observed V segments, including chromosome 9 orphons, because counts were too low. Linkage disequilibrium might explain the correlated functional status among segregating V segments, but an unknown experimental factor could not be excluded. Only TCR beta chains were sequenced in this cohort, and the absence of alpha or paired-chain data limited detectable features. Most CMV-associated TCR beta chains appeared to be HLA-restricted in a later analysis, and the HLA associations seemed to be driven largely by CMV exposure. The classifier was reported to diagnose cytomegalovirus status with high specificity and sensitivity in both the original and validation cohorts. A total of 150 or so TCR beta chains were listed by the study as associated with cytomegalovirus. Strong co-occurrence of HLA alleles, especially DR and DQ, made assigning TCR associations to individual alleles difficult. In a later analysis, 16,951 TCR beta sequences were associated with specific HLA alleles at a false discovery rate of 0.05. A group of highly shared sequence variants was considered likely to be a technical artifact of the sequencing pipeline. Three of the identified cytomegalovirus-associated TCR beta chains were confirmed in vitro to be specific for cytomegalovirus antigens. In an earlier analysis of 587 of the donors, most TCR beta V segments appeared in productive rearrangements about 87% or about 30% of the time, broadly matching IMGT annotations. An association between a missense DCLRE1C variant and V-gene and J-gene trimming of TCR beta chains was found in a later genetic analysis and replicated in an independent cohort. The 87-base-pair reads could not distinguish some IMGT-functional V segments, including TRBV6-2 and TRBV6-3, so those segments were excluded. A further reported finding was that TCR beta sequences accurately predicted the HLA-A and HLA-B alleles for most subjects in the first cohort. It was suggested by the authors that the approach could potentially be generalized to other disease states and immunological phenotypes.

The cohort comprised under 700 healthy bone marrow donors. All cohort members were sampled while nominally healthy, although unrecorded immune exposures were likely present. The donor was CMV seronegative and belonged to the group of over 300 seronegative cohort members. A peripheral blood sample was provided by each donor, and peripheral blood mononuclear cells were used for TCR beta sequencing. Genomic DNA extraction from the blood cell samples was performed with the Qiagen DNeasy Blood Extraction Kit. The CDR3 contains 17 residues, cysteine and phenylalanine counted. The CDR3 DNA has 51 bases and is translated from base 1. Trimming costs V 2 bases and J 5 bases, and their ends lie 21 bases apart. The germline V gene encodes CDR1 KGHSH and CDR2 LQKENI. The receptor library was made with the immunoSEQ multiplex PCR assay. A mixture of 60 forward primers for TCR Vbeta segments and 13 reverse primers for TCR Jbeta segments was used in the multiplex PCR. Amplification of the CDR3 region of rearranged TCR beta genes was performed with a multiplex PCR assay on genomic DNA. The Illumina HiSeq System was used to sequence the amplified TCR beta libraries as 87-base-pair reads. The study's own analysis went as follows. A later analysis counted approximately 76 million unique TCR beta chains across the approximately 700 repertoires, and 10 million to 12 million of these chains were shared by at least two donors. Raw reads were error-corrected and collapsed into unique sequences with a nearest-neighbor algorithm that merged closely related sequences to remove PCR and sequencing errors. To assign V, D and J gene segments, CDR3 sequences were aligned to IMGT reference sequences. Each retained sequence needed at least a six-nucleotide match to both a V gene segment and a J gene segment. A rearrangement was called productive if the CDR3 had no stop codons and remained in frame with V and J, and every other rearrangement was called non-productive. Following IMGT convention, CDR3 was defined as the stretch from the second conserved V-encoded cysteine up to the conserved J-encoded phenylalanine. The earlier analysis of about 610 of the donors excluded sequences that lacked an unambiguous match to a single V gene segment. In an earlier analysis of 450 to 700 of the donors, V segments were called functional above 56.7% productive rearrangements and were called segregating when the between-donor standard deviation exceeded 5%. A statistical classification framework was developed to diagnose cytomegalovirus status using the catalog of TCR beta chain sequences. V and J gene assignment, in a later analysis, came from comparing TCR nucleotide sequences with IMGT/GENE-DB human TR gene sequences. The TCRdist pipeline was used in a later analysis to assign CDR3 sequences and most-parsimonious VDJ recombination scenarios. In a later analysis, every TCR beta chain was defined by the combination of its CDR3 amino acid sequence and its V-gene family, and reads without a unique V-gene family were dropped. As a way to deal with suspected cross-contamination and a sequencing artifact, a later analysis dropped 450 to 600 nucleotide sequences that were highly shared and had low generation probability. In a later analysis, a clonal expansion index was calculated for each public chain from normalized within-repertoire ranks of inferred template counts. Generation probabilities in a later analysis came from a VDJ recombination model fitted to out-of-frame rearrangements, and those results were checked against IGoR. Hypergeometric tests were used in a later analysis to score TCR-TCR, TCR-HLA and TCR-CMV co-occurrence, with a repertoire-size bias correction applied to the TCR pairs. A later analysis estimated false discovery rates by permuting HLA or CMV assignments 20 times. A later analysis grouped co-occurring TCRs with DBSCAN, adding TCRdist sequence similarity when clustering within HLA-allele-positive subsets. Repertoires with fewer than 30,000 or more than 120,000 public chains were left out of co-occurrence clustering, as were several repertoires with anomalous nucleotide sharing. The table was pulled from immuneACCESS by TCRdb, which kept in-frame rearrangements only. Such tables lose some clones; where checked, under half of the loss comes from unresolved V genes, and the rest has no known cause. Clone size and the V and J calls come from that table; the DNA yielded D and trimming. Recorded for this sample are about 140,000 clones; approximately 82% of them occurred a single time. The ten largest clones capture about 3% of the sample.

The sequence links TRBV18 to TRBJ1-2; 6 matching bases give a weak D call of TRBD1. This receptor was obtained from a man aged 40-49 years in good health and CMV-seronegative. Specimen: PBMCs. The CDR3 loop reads CASSPNPPGQPYYGYTF. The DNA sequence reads TGTGCCAGCTCACCAAACCCCCCCGGACAGCCTTATTATGGCTACACCTTC.